This T cell receptor (beta chain) was found in a study of shared clonotypes between healthy human individuals. Study-wide findings and caveats: Generally, naive subsets (rather than memory subsets) showed larger estimated richness. How much donors shared clonotypes was expected to be affected by sequencing depth.

Germline values: CDR1 SQVTM, CDR2 ANQGSEA. The CDR3 runs 13 residues. Trimming left V 3 bases short and J 4 bases short, with 12 bases between. The method was immunoSEQ multiplex PCR; TCRdb's version includes in-frame clones alone and lacks a portion of them. This table has about 1.1 million clones, roughly 80% appearing once. The split of CD4+ cells yielded CD45RA+ naive and CD45RA-negative memory subsets. With regard to this clone: The antigen remains unidentified.

This TCR came from a man aged 18 to 30 in good health. Some clones in this sample may be carry-over from other donors' samples. The sequenced material came from memory CD4+ T cells from PBMCs. The subset denotes: CD45RA-negative fraction. This rearrangement joins TRBV29-1 to TRBJ1-1; TRBD1 is a possible D gene (5 bases). CDR3 in DNA: TGCAGCGTTGACGAACAGGTGGGCACTGAAGCTTTCTTT. Translated, it gives CSVDEQVGTEAFF.